A selection of T cell receptor beta chains follows, all from one sample in a study of cytomegalovirus exposure and HLA in healthy donors. Generated by immunoSEQ multiplex PCR, the TCRdb table keeps only in-frame clones and is missing some. The sample lists some 100,000 clones; 70% to 85% were seen once. The sequenced sample consisted of PBMCs. Every receptor here comes from a man aged 18-30 years in good health and CMV-seronegative. CDR3s include the opening cysteine and the closing phenylalanine or tryptophan. A D gene is named only where the DNA matches it firmly. Clone size is shown for a subset of rows, as once, few, many or a class of expanded clone.

TRBJ1-2 TRBV9 - few TGTGCCAGCAGCGTCTCAGGGTCGGCGAAGTATGGCTACACCTTC CASSVSGSAKYGYTF
TRBJ1-1 TRBV5-1 TRBD1 - TGCGCCAGCAGCGCTACCGACAGGGGGAACACTGAAGCTTTCTTT CASSATDRGNTEAFF
TRBJ1-1 TRBV5-4 - - TGTGCCAGCAGCTTGGGCAGGGGTATGAACACTGAAGCTTTCTTT CASSLGRGMNTEAFF
TRBJ2-7 TRBV30 - - TGTGCCTGGAGCCCAGCAGACACCCTTTACTCCTACGAGCAGTACTTC CAWSPADTLYSYEQYF
TRBJ1-3 TRBV4-3 - - TGCGCCAGCAGCCAAAGACAAAGCTCTGGAAACACCATATATTTT CASSQRQSSGNTIYF
TRBJ1-1 TRBV19 - - TGTGCCAGTAGTAAGACAGTGAACACTGAAGCTTTCTTT CASSKTVNTEAFF
TRBJ1-1 TRBV6-6 - - TGTGCCAGCAGTACCGACAGGACTGAAGCTTTCTTT CASSTDRTEAFF
TRBJ2-3 TRBV9 TRBD2 - TGTGCCAGCACCTACGCGGGGCTAGCGGGGACAGATACGCAGTATTTT CASTYAGLAGTDTQYF
TRBJ2-1 TRBV2 TRBD2 - TGTGCCAGCAGGGGAGGACTAGCGGGGGTCAATGAGCAGTTCTTC CASRGGLAGVNEQFF
TRBJ1-2 TRBV6-6 - - TGTGCCAGCAGTTACTCAGACAGAATCAACTATGGCTACACCTTC CASSYSDRINYGYTF
TRBJ2-7 TRBV19 TRBD1 - TGTGCCAGTGCCCGACAGGGAGCCTACGAGCAGTACTTC CASARQGAYEQYF
TRBJ2-2 TRBV21-1 - - TGTGCCAGCAGCCGGAGAGAAGCCAGGGCGGGACTAGCGGGCGTGACCGGGGAGCTGTTTTTT CASSRREARAGLAGVTGELFF
TRBJ1-1 TRBV6-5 - once TGTGCCAGCAGTTACTCTGGGGGGACTGAAGCTTTCTTT CASSYSGGTEAFF
TRBJ1-4 TRBV30 - - TGTGCCTGCACTGGGACATTAGGAACTAATGAAAAACTGTTTTTT CACTGTLGTNEKLFF
TRBJ1-1 TRBV5-4 - - TGTGCCAGCAGCTTGGGGTTCGGAAGGGGTGAAGCTTTCTTT CASSLGFGRGEAFF
TRBJ2-3 TRBV15 TRBD2 - TGTGCCACCAGCAGAGAACCCCAAGCGGGATGGTCGAATACGCAGTATTTT CATSREPQAGWSNTQYF
TRBJ1-2 TRBV18 - - TGTGCCAGCTCACTAGGACAGTCCTATGGCTACACCTTC CASSLGQSYGYTF
TRBJ1-2 TRBV6-5 - - TGTGCCAGCAGTTACGCCAGGGCAATGTCTAACTATGGCTACACCTTC CASSYARAMSNYGYTF
TRBJ2-5 TRBV6-1 - few TGTGCCAGCAGTGAAATGACCGTTCGGAGCCATTTCAACGGGACCCAGTACTTC CASSEMTVRSHFNGTQYF
TRBJ1-5 TRBV27 - once TGTGCCAGCAGTTTATACCGGGGCAATCAGCCCCAGCATTTT CASSLYRGNQPQHF
TRBJ2-7 TRBV6-5 TRBD1 - TGTGCCAGCAGTCGCGACAGGGGTCATGCCTACGAGCAGTACTTC CASSRDRGHAYEQYF
TRBJ1-4 TRBV27 - few TGTGCCAGCAGTTTCTGGCCGTTTGGAAAACTGTTTTTT CASSFWPFGKLFF
TRBJ2-7 TRBV6-5 TRBD1 few TGTGCCAGTTCAGGGGGTTTGTCCTACGAGCAGTACTTC CASSGGLSYEQYF
TRBJ1-1 TRBV30 - once TGTGCCTGGAGTGTACGGGGGGAGAACACTGAAGCTTTCTTT CAWSVRGENTEAFF
TRBJ2-7 TRBV27 - - TGTGCCAGCTCAGGGGGGTTCCCCTACGAGCAGTACTTC CASSGGFPYEQYF
TRBJ2-1 TRBV11-2 - - - CASSLVASGTLKFF
TRBJ2-7 TRBV25-1 TRBD1 - TGTGCCAGCAGTCAGGACAGGCGAACCTACGAGCAGTACTTC CASSQDRRTYEQYF
TRBJ1-1 TRBV5-1 - - TGCGCCAGCAGCCACAGCGGGACATTTAACACTGAAGCTTTCTTT CASSHSGTFNTEAFF
TRBJ2-1 TRBV4-3 TRBD2 - TGCGCCAGCAGCCAGGCGGGACTAGTTTTCGATGAGCAGTTCTTC CASSQAGLVFDEQFF
TRBJ1-1 TRBV6-1 - - TGTGCCAGCAGTCGCTTACAGGGTATTGAAGCTTTCTTT CASSRLQGIEAFF
TRBJ2-7 TRBV7-6 - - TGTGCCAGCAGCCAGACAGGACCCTACGAGCAGTACTTC CASSQTGPYEQYF
TRBJ2-5 TRBV6-5 - - TGTGCCAGCAGTTACCAAGGGGAAGAGACCCAGTACTTC CASSYQGEETQYF
TRBJ2-7 TRBV2 TRBD1 - TGTGCCAGCAGGTACGGACAGGGGCCTGACGAGCAGTACTTC CASRYGQGPDEQYF
TRBJ2-2 TRBV19 TRBD2 once TGTGCCAGTAGTATTCTAGCGGGCATGGGAACCGGGGAGCTGTTTTTT CASSILAGMGTGELFF
TRBJ1-2 TRBV6-1 - - TGTGCCAGCAGTGAGGGTCTAGGTAACTATGGCTACACCTTC CASSEGLGNYGYTF
TRBJ2-2 TRBV6-5 - - TGTGCCAGCGGCTTGGCTCGGGAGCTGTTTTTT CASGLARELFF
TRBJ1-1 TRBV29-1 - - TGCAGCGTTTTGTTTGTGAGACACCTGAACACTGAAGCTTTCTTT CSVLFVRHLNTEAFF
TRBJ2-3 TRBV6-1 TRBD2 few TGTGCCAGCAGTGGAGTAGCGGGAGTTCCAGATACGCAGTATTTT CASSGVAGVPDTQYF
TRBJ1-1 TRBV28 - - TGTGCCAGCAGTATACAGGGATTGGGCACTGAAGCTTTCTTT CASSIQGLGTEAFF
TRBJ1-1 TRBV30 TRBD1 - TGTGCCTGGAGTCTAGGAGACAGGGTGGCGTTCGACATGGCTTTCTTT CAWSLGDRVAFDMAFF
TRBJ1-2 TRBV30 - - TGTGCCTGGAGTGAGGAGCATCCCACCTTC CAWSEEHPTF
TRBJ2-7 TRBV4-1 - - TGCGCCAGCAGCCAAGAAAGAGGGCAGCCCTTAAGCTACGAGCAGTACTTC CASSQERGQPLSYEQYF
TRBJ2-7 TRBV7-9 - - TGTGCCAGCCTCGGGGGAACCTACGAGCAGTACTTC CASLGGTYEQYF
TRBJ1-4 TRBV23-1 - once TGCGCCAGCAGACAGGCGGGGAGGTTCGAAAAACTGTTTTTT CASRQAGRFEKLFF
TRBJ1-5 TRBV2 TRBD1 - TGTGCCAGCGCACAACAGGGGTATCAGCCCCAGCATTTT CASAQQGYQPQHF